A selection of T cell receptor beta chains follows, all from one sample in a study of OX40 agonist ivuxolimab in advanced cancers. The data were produced by immunoSEQ multiplex PCR, yet TCRdb's version contains in-frame clones alone and is incomplete. Of fewer than 6,500 clones in the sample, approximately 70% were seen once. This material consisted of CD4+ or CD8+ T cells sorted from blood, taken in a trial of the OX40 agonist ivuxolimab. Receptors were obtained from an adult with an advanced solid tumor such as melanoma, head and neck, liver or kidney cancer. The CDR3 runs from the conserved cysteine through the conserved F or W. The order of the fields is D gene, V gene, J gene, clone size, CDR3 protein, CDR3 DNA. D genes are given only for firm matches. Size is omitted from some rows. Given values are once, few, many or a class for expanded clones.

d_gene: TRBD2
v_gene: TRBV18
j_gene: TRBJ2-1
abundance: -
CDR3aa: CASIPPAGVYNEQFF
CDR3nt: TGTGCCAGCATCCCCCCAGCGGGAGTCTACAATGAGCAGTTCTTC

d_gene: TRBD1
v_gene: TRBV9
j_gene: TRBJ2-7
abundance: few
CDR3aa: CASSAPTGTGETYEQYF
CDR3nt: TGTGCCAGCAGCGCGCCAACCGGGACAGGGGAGACATACGAGCAGTACTTC

d_gene: TRBD1
v_gene: TRBV7-2
j_gene: TRBJ2-1
abundance: -
CDR3aa: CASSQGTAEQFF
CDR3nt: TGTGCCAGCAGCCAGGGGACAGCGGAGCAGTTCTTC

d_gene: TRBD1
v_gene: TRBV4-3
j_gene: TRBJ1-1
abundance: -
CDR3aa: CASSHEKGTGWNTEAFF
CDR3nt: TGCGCCAGCAGCCATGAAAAAGGGACAGGTTGGAACACTGAAGCTTTCTTT

d_gene: -
v_gene: TRBV29-1
j_gene: TRBJ2-1
abundance: many
CDR3aa: CSVDRDEQFF
CDR3nt: TGCAGCGTTGACAGGGATGAGCAGTTCTTC

d_gene: -
v_gene: TRBV9
j_gene: TRBJ2-6
abundance: -
CDR3aa: CASSVGSHVSWANVLTF
CDR3nt: TGTGCCAGCAGCGTGGGCTCCCACGTCTCTTGGGCCAACGTCCTGACTTTC

d_gene: -
v_gene: TRBV20-1
j_gene: TRBJ2-1
abundance: -
CDR3aa: CSASVGNEQFF
CDR3nt: TGCAGTGCCTCGGTCGGCAATGAGCAGTTCTTC

d_gene: TRBD2
v_gene: TRBV11-2
j_gene: TRBJ2-1
abundance: few
CDR3aa: CASSFTSRGLAVYNEQFF
CDR3nt: TGTGCCAGCAGCTTTACTTCAAGGGGACTAGCGGTCTACAATGAGCAGTTCTTC

d_gene: -
v_gene: TRBV5-4
j_gene: TRBJ1-6
abundance: -
CDR3aa: CASSQEGRTTNSPLHF
CDR3nt: TGTGCCAGCAGCCAAGAAGGCAGAACCACAAATTCACCCCTCCACTTT

d_gene: TRBD2
v_gene: TRBV29-1
j_gene: TRBJ2-2
abundance: -
CDR3aa: CSTTSGNTGELFF
CDR3nt: TGCAGCACCACTAGCGGTAACACCGGGGAGCTGTTTTTT

d_gene: -
v_gene: TRBV6-6
j_gene: TRBJ1-5
abundance: -
CDR3aa: CASSYPGKVNQPQHF
CDR3nt: TGTGCCAGCAGTTACCCAGGGAAGGTCAATCAGCCCCAGCATTTT

d_gene: -
v_gene: TRBV7-9
j_gene: TRBJ2-1
abundance: -
CDR3aa: CASSLDGSYEQFF
CDR3nt: TGTGCCAGCAGCTTAGATGGTAGTTATGAGCAGTTCTTC

d_gene: TRBD2
v_gene: TRBV7-2
j_gene: TRBJ2-7
abundance: hyperexpanded
CDR3aa: CASSSGGAYEQYF
CDR3nt: TGTGCCAGCTCTAGCGGGGGGGCCTACGAGCAGTACTTC

d_gene: TRBD2
v_gene: TRBV14
j_gene: TRBJ2-1
abundance: -
CDR3aa: CASMSAGGTAYNEQFF
CDR3nt: TGTGCCAGCATGTCGGCGGGAGGTACGGCCTACAATGAGCAGTTCTTC

d_gene: -
v_gene: TRBV4-3
j_gene: TRBJ2-5
abundance: -
CDR3aa: CASSQEAQSRKTQYF
CDR3nt: TGCGCCAGCAGCCAAGAAGCACAGTCGAGAAAGACCCAGTACTTC

d_gene: -
v_gene: TRBV30
j_gene: TRBJ1-3
abundance: -
CDR3aa: CASTIPNTIYF
CDR3nt: TGTGCCTCGACCATCCCAAACACCATATATTTT

d_gene: -
v_gene: TRBV10-3
j_gene: TRBJ2-7
abundance: -
CDR3aa: CAISESRQYEQYF
CDR3nt: TGTGCCATCAGTGAGTCGAGACAGTACGAGCAGTACTTC

d_gene: -
v_gene: TRBV11-2
j_gene: TRBJ2-3
abundance: -
CDR3aa: CASSCTLGADTQYF
CDR3nt: TGTGCCAGCAGCTGCACCCTTGGTGCAGATACGCAGTATTTT

d_gene: -
v_gene: TRBV28
j_gene: TRBJ2-3
abundance: -
CDR3aa: CASSLRDYLTDTQYF
CDR3nt: TGTGCCAGCAGTTTAAGAGACTACCTCACAGATACGCAGTATTTT

d_gene: -
v_gene: TRBV6-1
j_gene: TRBJ1-2
abundance: -
CDR3aa: CASTWRADGYTF
CDR3nt: TGTGCCAGCACCTGGCGGGCCGATGGCTACACCTTC

d_gene: -
v_gene: TRBV5-1
j_gene: TRBJ2-2
abundance: -
CDR3aa: CASSSATKTGGELFF
CDR3nt: TGCGCCAGCAGCTCAGCAACGAAGACAGGCGGGGAGCTGTTTTTT

d_gene: -
v_gene: TRBV10-1
j_gene: TRBJ2-7
abundance: -
CDR3aa: CASSESSLCWSYEQYF
CDR3nt: TGCGCCAGCAGTGAGTCGAGTCTTTGCTGGTCCTACGAGCAGTACTTC

d_gene: -
v_gene: TRBV6-1
j_gene: TRBJ1-5
abundance: once
CDR3aa: CASSAGRGQPQHF
CDR3nt: TGTGCCAGCAGTGCAGGGCGGGGTCAGCCCCAGCATTTT

d_gene: -
v_gene: TRBV7-6
j_gene: TRBJ2-1
abundance: -
CDR3aa: CASSLLTALVSSYNEQFF
CDR3nt: TGTGCCAGCAGCTTGCTGACGGCATTAGTGAGCTCCTACAATGAGCAGTTCTTC

d_gene: -
v_gene: TRBV7-8
j_gene: TRBJ2-3
abundance: -
CDR3aa: CASSSGEVPDTQYF
CDR3nt: TGTGCCAGCAGCTCAGGGGAGGTACCAGATACGCAGTATTTT

d_gene: -
v_gene: TRBV9
j_gene: TRBJ2-1
abundance: -
CDR3aa: CASSVGRGHGNEQFF
CDR3nt: TGTGCCAGCAGCGTAGGCAGGGGTCATGGAAATGAGCAGTTCTTC

d_gene: -
v_gene: TRBV2
j_gene: TRBJ2-1
abundance: -
CDR3aa: CASSLYNEQFF
CDR3nt: TGTGCCAGCAGCCTTTACAATGAGCAGTTCTTC

d_gene: -
v_gene: TRBV5-5
j_gene: TRBJ2-7
abundance: -
CDR3aa: CASSSAYEQYF
CDR3nt: TGTGCCAGCAGCTCCGCCTACGAGCAGTACTTC